This T cell receptor (beta chain) was recorded in a study of control samples from healthy donors and cancer patients. TCRdb's table, derived via immunoSEQ multiplex PCR, lists solely in-frame clones and lacks some. This repertoire includes about 210,000 clones. The ends lost 4 bases at V and 6 bases at J; junction bases unmatched: 5. CDR3 length equals 14 residues. CDR1 and CDR2 from the germline V gene are MGHRA and YSYEKL. Material: blood. The TCR was taken from a woman aged 25 to 39 in good health. This chain uses TRBV4-1 with TRBJ1-2, with TRBD1 identical over 10 bases. In DNA form, the CDR3 reads TGCGCCAGCAGCCCCCGGACAGGGGGAAATGGCTACACCTTC. Amino acids: CASSPRTGGNGYTF.